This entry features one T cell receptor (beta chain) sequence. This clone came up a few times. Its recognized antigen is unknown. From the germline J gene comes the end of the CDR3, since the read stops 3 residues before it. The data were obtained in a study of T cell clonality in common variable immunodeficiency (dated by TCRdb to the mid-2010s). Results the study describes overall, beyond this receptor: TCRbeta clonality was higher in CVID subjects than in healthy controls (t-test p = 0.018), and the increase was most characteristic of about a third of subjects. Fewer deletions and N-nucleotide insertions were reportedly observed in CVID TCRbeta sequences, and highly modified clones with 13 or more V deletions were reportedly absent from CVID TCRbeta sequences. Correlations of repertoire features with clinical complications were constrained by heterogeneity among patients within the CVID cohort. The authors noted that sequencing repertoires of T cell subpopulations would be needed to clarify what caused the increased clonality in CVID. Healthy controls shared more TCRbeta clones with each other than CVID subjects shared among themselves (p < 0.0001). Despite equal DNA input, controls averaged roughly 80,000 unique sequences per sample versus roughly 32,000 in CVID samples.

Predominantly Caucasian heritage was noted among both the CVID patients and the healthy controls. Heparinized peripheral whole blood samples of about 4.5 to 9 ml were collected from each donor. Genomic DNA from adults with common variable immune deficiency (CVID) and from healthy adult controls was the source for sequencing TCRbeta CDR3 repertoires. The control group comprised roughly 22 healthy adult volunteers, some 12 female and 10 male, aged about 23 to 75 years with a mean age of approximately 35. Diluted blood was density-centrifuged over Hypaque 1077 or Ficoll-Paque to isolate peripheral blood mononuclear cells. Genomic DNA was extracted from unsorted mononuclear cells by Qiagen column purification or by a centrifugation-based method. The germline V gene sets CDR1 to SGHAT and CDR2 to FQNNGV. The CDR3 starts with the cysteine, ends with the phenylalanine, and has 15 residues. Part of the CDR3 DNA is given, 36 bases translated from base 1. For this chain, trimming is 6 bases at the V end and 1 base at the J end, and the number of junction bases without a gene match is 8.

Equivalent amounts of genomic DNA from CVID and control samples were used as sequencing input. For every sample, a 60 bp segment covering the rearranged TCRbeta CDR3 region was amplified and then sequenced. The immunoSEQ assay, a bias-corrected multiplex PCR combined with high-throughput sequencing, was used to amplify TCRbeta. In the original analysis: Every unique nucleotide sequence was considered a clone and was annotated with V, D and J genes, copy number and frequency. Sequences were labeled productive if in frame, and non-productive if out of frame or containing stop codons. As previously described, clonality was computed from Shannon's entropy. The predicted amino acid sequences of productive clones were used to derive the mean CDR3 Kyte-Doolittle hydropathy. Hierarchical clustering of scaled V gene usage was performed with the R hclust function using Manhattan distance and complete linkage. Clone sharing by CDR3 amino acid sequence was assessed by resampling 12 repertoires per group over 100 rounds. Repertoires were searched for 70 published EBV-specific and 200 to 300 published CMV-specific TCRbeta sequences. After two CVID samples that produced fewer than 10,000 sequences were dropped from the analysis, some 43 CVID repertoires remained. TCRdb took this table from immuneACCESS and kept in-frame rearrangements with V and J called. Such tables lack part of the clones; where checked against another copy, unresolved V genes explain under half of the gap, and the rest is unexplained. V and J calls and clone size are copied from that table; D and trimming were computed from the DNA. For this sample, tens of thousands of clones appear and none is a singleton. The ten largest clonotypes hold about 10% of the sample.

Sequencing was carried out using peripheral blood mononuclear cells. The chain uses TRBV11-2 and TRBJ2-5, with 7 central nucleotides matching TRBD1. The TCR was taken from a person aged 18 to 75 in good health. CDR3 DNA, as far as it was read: TGTGCCAGCAGTTACCCGACAGGGCCCCAAGAGACC. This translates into CASSYPTGPQET. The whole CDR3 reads CASSYPTGPQETQYF.